These 4 T cell receptor beta chains were sequenced from one sample in a study of blood T cell repertoires in COVID-19. Sequencing used immunoSEQ multiplex PCR; TCRdb keeps in-frame clones, though not all of them. The data hold roughly 50,000 clones, with just under 80% observed a single time. The sequencing sample was made of peripheral blood. The receptors derive from a human donor with active or convalescent COVID-19. The donor label of this sample is uncertain.

This clone showed up just a few times. The chain employs TRBV10-3 and TRBJ2-7; 9 bases line up with TRBD1. This CDR3 comprises 15 residues. From germline, CDR1 is ENHRY and CDR2 SYGVKD. J was trimmed by 6 bases and V by 3 bases; bases with no gene match: 9. CDR3 nucleotides: TGTGCCATCAGTGACTTCTGGGACAGGGTGGGCGAGCAGTACTTC. Protein sequence: CAISDFWDRVGEQYF.

This chain links TRBV9 with TRBJ1-4; 8 bases agree with TRBD1. The V gene end was trimmed by 4 bases and the J gene end by 7 bases; junction bases not matched to a gene: 9. The germline V gene has CDR1 SGDLS and CDR2 YYNGEE. The CDR3 is made up of 15 amino acids. In DNA, the CDR3 is TGTGCCAGCAGCCAGGCACAGGGGGGTAGTGAAAAACTGTTTTTT. It encodes CASSQAQGGSEKLFF.

The chain employs TRBV19 and TRBJ2-7, with TRBD1 matching over 8 bases. Germline V gene data show CDR1 as LNHDA and CDR2 as SQIVND (reference sequence). Germline trimming cut 3 bases from V and 4 bases from J; bases unmatched to any gene: 5. CDR3 length: 14 amino acids. DNA for the CDR3: TGTGCCAGTAGTATCACCAGGGGGCGGTACGAGCAGTACTTC. This translates into CASSITRGRYEQYF.

The chain has TRBV7-6 and TRBJ2-1; D is possibly TRBD1 (6 bases). This CDR3 comprises 13 residues. V dropped 7 bases and J dropped 6 bases, with 13 bases sitting between them. Germline V lookup: CDR1 SGHVS, CDR2 FNYEAQ. The chain's CDR3 is CASTATGTNEQFF. CDR3 coding DNA: TGTGCCAGCACCGCAACAGGGACCAATGAGCAGTTCTTC.